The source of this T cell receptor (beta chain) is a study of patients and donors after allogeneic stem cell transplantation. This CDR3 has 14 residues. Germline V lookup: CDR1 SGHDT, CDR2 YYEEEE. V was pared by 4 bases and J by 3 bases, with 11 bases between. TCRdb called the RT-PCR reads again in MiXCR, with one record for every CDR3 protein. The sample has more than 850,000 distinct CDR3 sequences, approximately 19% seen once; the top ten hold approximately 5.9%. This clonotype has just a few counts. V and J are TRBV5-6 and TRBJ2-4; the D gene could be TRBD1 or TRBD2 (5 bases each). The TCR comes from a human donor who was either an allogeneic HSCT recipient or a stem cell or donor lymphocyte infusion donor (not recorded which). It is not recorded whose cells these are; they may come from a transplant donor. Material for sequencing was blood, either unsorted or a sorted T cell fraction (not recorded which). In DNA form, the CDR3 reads TGTGCCAGCAGCCCCGGGACCCGCAAAAACATTCAGTACTTC. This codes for CASSPGTRKNIQYF.